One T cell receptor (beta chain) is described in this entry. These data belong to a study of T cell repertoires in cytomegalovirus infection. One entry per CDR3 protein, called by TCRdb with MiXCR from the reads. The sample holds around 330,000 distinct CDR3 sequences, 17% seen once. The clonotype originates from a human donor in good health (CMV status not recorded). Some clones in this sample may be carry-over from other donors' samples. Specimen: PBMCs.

CDR3 coding DNA: TGTGCCAGCAGTTCCCCCGGGACAGGGGCTGGAAACACCATATATTTT. It encodes CASSSPGTGAGNTIYF. This chain links TRBV28 with TRBJ1-3; TRBD1 aligns across 10 bases. Germline V lookup: CDR1 MDHEN, CDR2 SYDVKM. The CDR3 has 16 residues. The V segment lost 4 bases and the J segment 2 bases; nucleotides outside the gene matches: 5.